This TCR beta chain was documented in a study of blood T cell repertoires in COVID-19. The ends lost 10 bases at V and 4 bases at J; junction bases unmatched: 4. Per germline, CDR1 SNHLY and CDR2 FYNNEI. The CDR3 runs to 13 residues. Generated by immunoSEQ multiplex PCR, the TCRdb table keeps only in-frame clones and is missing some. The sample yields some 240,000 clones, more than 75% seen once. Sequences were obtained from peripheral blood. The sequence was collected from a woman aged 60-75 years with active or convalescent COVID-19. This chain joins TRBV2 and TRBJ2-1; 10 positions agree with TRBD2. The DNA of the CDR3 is TGTGCCACCACGGGACTAGCGTACAATGAGCAGTTCTTC. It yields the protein CATTGLAYNEQFF.